This is a list of T cell receptor beta chains from one sample in a study of blood T cell repertoires in COVID-19. Some clones are missing from TCRdb's copy, which holds only in-frame ones; the method was immunoSEQ multiplex PCR. The sample includes over 250,000 clones, 80% to 90% of them seen just once. The sample comprised PBMCs or T cells enriched from blood (not recorded which). The source is a woman aged 18-30 years who had recovered from COVID-19. Each CDR3 is given with its conserved first and last residue. Each record gives: clone size, D gene, V gene, J gene, CDR3 DNA, CDR3 protein. A D gene is named only where the DNA matches it firmly. Clone size is given for some rows only: seen once, a few or many times, or a class if the clone is expanded.

-	TRBD1	TRBV9	TRBJ2-5	TGTGCCAGCAGGAATAACAGGGGGCGAACGGAGACCCAGTACTTC	CASRNNRGRTETQYF
-	-	TRBV13	TRBJ2-3	TGTGCCAGCAGCCCACGCGGGGGCACAGATACGCAGTATTTT	CASSPRGGTDTQYF
once	TRBD1	TRBV10-2	TRBJ1-4	TGCGCCAGCAGCAGACAGGGTCTTTACGAAAAACTGTTTTTT	CASSRQGLYEKLFF
-	TRBD2	TRBV7-9	TRBJ2-1	TGTGCCAGCAGCTCCAGCGGGGGGGCCCCCTACAATGAGCAGTTCTTC	CASSSSGGAPYNEQFF
-	-	TRBV10-2	TRBJ2-7	TGCGCCAGCAGTGGGACAGTATACGAGCAGTACTTC	CASSGTVYEQYF
few	TRBD2	TRBV5-1	TRBJ2-2	TGCGCCAGCAGCTCCCTAGCGGGGGGGCTGAACACCGGGGAGCTGTTTTTT	CASSSLAGGLNTGELFF
-	-	TRBV21-1	TRBJ2-1	TGTGCCAGCAGCTCTCAAGAGGGCGGGACAGGGGGCGTCCGTGTGGTTTACAATGAGCAGTTCTTC	CASSSQEGGTGGVRVVYNEQFF
-	TRBD1	TRBV18	TRBJ2-3	TGTGCCAGCTCACCGAGGACAGGATCAATCAATACGCAGTATTTT	CASSPRTGSINTQYF
once	-	TRBV18	TRBJ2-3	TGTGCCAGCTCACCACGCGGACTTCGGGGCACAGATACGCAGTATTTT	CASSPRGLRGTDTQYF
-	-	TRBV3-1/TRBV3-2	TRBJ1-4	TGTGCCAGCAGCCCATTGGAGGGGGGGGCCAAAGGTGAAAAACTGTTTTTT	CASSPLEGGAKGEKLFF
-	TRBD1	TRBV5-4	TRBJ1-2	TGTGCCAGCAGCTTGCGGACAGGGTTTCTCACCTTC	CASSLRTGFLTF
-	TRBD1	TRBV13	TRBJ1-1	TGTGCCAGCAGCGGAAGGGACAGGGGGCCCACTGAAGCTTTCTTT	CASSGRDRGPTEAFF
-	-	TRBV28	TRBJ1-1	TGTGCCAGCAGACCTGTGGTTAGGAACACTGAAGCTTTCTTT	CASRPVVRNTEAFF
-	-	TRBV7-3	TRBJ2-2	TGTGCCAGCAGCCAACTATCGAACACCGGGGAGCTGTTTTTT	CASSQLSNTGELFF
-	-	TRBV2	TRBJ2-3	TGTGCCAGCAGTGACTCGCGGGGCTTGACAGATACGCAGTATTTT	CASSDSRGLTDTQYF
-	-	TRBV7-9	TRBJ2-3	TGTGCCAGCAGCCCCTGGGACACTTCGGGGCCCCCTACGCAGTATTTT	CASSPWDTSGPPTQYF
-	-	TRBV19	TRBJ1-5	TGTGCCAGTAGTATAGGACAGACCTATAGCAATCAGCCCCAGCATTTT	CASSIGQTYSNQPQHF
-	TRBD1	TRBV2	TRBJ1-5	TGTGCCAGCAGTTCCGGGGGACAGGGTAATCAGCCCCAGCATTTT	CASSSGGQGNQPQHF
few	TRBD1	TRBV11-2	TRBJ2-5	TGTGCCAGCAGCGCAGGGGGCTCGGCAGAGACCCAGTACTTC	CASSAGGSAETQYF
-	-	TRBV7-2	TRBJ2-7	TGTGCCAGCAGCCCTCGGACGGGGAACCCCTACGAGCAGTACTTC	CASSPRTGNPYEQYF